The 26 T cell receptor beta chains in this list originate from one sample, sequenced in a study of shared clonotypes between healthy human individuals. Repertoires were generated with immunoSEQ multiplex PCR, while TCRdb's copy carries only in-frame clones and drops some. The table includes about 2.4 million clones, about 92% detected once. The sample comprised naive CD4+ T cells sorted from blood. The subset here: CD45RA+ positively selected. These receptors came from a man between 18 and 29 years old in good health.

The chain uses TRBV27 and TRBJ2-2; TRBD1 matches at 10 bases. Looked up from germline, CDR1 is MNHEY and CDR2 is SMNVEV (reference sequence). Trimming cost V 7 bases and J 4 bases; bases outside gene matches: 6. The CDR3 contains 15 residues. In nucleotides, the CDR3 is TGTGCCAGCACCGGGACAGGGGCTACCACCGGGGAGCTGTTTTTT. Translated, it gives CASTGTGATTGELFF.

The chain recombines TRBV9 with TRBJ1-5, with TRBD1 matching over 10 bases. J was trimmed by 6 bases and V by 3 bases; bases with no gene match: 6. The CDR3 has 15 amino acids. CDR1 is SGDLS and CDR2 is YYNGEE in the germline V gene. The CDR3 DNA follows: TGTGCCAGCAGCGGGGGGACAGGGGTGGCTCAGCCCCAGCATTTT. Protein product: CASSGGTGVAQPQHF.

J is TRBJ2-5 and V is TRBV5-1, with D tentatively TRBD1 (6 bases). The DNA end is a closer match to TRBJ2-7, so the J assignment may be wrong. CDR1 and CDR2 (germline): SGHRS, YFSETQ. This CDR3 is built from 15 residues. The CDR3 reads CASSPGQNLAYEQYF. CDR3 DNA sequence: TGCGCCAGCAGCCCAGGACAGAATCTTGCCTACGAGCAGTACTTC.

The CDR3 coding sequence is TGTGCCAGCAGTTTATCGCCAGGGAGTTCACCCCTCCACTTT. Encoded protein: CASSLSPGSSPLHF. The J gene is TRBJ1-6, the V gene TRBV27; tentative D call: TRBD1 (5 bases). V lost 0 bases to trimming and J lost 9 bases, with 9 bases between them. The germline gives CDR1 MNHEY, CDR2 SMNVEV (reference sequence). The CDR3 is made up of 14 amino acids.

This clone has a handful of counts. V gene TRBV30 combines with J gene TRBJ1-1; TRBD1 is a possible D gene (6 bases). The ends were cut back, 4 bases at V and 8 bases at J, with 11 bases in the middle. Per the germline V gene, CDR1 is GTSNPN and CDR2 is SVGIG (reference sequence). The CDR3 covers 11 residues. CDR3 residues: CAWMTRGEAFF. Here the CDR3 DNA reads TGTGCCTGGATGACAAGGGGGGAAGCTTTCTTT.

This chain joins TRBV27 and TRBJ1-2, with 12 bases identical to TRBD1. This CDR3 has 13 amino acids. The germline CDR1 and CDR2 sequences are MNHEY and SMNVEV (reference sequence). J was trimmed by 7 bases and V by 8 bases; bases with no gene match: 5. The CDR3 protein is CASGDRGPGGYTF. In nucleotides, the CDR3 is TGTGCCAGCGGGGACAGGGGGCCGGGTGGCTACACCTTC.

The chain employs TRBV12-5 and TRBJ2-5; perhaps TRBD2 as D (5 bases). The CDR3 loop spans 14 amino acids. V lost 6 bases, J lost 5 bases, and 16 bases lay in between. Germline CDR1 is LGHNT and CDR2 is FRNRAP. The CDR3 DNA follows: TGTGCTAGTGGGAACAGAGGGCGAGGGGAGACCCAGTACTTC. It codes for CASGNRGRGETQYF. Full variable domain (outside the CDR3, taken from reference TRBV12-5 and TRBJ2-5): DARVTQTPRHKVTEMGQEVTMRCQPILGHNTVFWYRQTMMQGLELLAYFRNRAPLDDSGMPKDRFSAEMPDATLATLKIQPSEPRDSAVYFCASGNRGRGETQYFGPGTRLLVL.

This rearrangement joins TRBV5-1 to TRBJ2-5, with 8 bases fitting TRBD2. With V trimmed by 4 bases and J by 4 bases, 9 bases remained unmatched. Germline V lookup: CDR1 SGHRS, CDR2 YFSETQ. CDR3 length: 15 residues. Written as DNA, the CDR3 is TGCGCCAGCAGCCCCAGCGGGAGCAGTTCAGAGACCCAGTACTTC. Protein sequence: CASSPSGSSSETQYF.

The rearrangement links TRBV7-9 to TRBJ2-3; the D gene could be TRBD1 or TRBD2 (6 bases each). Trimming cost V 5 bases and J 1 base, with 19 bases left between them. The CDR3 contains 17 residues. Germline values: CDR1 SEHNR, CDR2 FQNEAQ (reference sequence). DNA for the CDR3: TGTGCCAGCAGCACCGCAGGGGTGACTAGGGGCACAGATACGCAGTATTTT. Its protein is CASSTAGVTRGTDTQYF.

On this clone: Other DNA sequences in this specimen translate into the identical CDR3. The chain's CDR3 is CASSFRGQETQYF. CDR3 nucleotides: TGTGCCAGCAGTTTTAGGGGTCAAGAGACCCAGTACTTC. J is TRBJ2-5 and V is TRBV27, with TRBD1 as a possible D gene (5 bases). Trimming left V 3 bases short and J 2 bases short, with 7 bases between. CDR3 size: 13 residues. The germline V gene encodes CDR1 MNHEY and CDR2 SMNVEV (reference sequence).

The chain links TRBV30 to TRBJ2-1; D might be TRBD1 (6 bases). The CDR3 spans 13 residues. Germline V CDR1 and CDR2: GTSNPN, SVGIG (reference sequence). The V gene lost 3 bases and the J gene lost 4 bases, with 10 bases spanning the gap. CDR3 loop: CAWRDRSYNEQFF. The CDR3 DNA reads as TGTGCCTGGAGGGACAGATCATACAATGAGCAGTTCTTC.

The chain couples TRBV6-1 to TRBJ2-5; 10 nucleotides agree with TRBD1. The J call is uncertain, as TRBJ2-7 better fits the DNA end. Germline V gives CDR1 MNHNS, CDR2 SASEGT. The CDR3 covers 13 residues. DNA of the CDR3: TGTGCCGGGTCCGGACAGGGGGCCTACGAGCAGTACTTC. Translating it yields CAGSGQGAYEQYF.

This clone is a singleton in its sample. The chain recombines TRBV18 with TRBJ2-1; no definite D call. This CDR3 has 14 residues. Trimming shortened V by 1 base and J by 10 bases, and 14 bases separated the two germline ends. Looked up from germline, CDR1 is KGHSH and CDR2 is LQKENI. The CDR3 DNA sequence: TGTGCCAGCTCACCACTAGCCGTGGAAGGGGAGCAGTTCTTC. Translating gives CASSPLAVEGEQFF. Looking up the rest from reference TRBV18 and TRBJ2-1 gives the full variable domain: NAGVMQNPRHLVRRRGQEARLRCSPMKGHSHVYWYRQLPEEGLKFMVYLQKENIIDESGMPKERFSAEFPKEGPSILRIQQVVRGDSAAYFCASSPLAVEGEQFFGPGTRLTVL.

The CDR3: CASSEFYGNEQFF. In nucleotides, the CDR3 is TGTGCCAGCAGTGAATTCTATGGCAATGAGCAGTTCTTC. J is TRBJ2-1 and V is TRBV25-1; D gene uncertain. The V end was cut by 1 base, the J end by 6 bases, with 7 bases between. Germline CDR1 is MGHDK and CDR2 is SYGVNS. This CDR3 has 13 amino acids.

This clone was counted a single time. The V and J genes are TRBV2 and TRBJ1-2, with a possible D match to TRBD1 (5 bases). Trimming stripped 8 bases from V and 0 bases from J, with 13 bases between. The length of the CDR3 is 14 residues. Germline lookup yields CDR1 SNHLY and CDR2 FYNNEI. CDR3 in DNA: TGTGCCAGCGGGGGTGACAGCCCTAACTATGGCTACACCTTC. As protein: CASGGDSPNYGYTF.

This chain uses TRBV30 with TRBJ2-1, with 11 nucleotides matching TRBD2. Losses at the gene ends were 2 bases for V and 16 bases for J; bases not matched to a gene: 13. This CDR3 is 14 amino acids long. The germline V gene has CDR1 GTSNPN and CDR2 SVGIG (reference sequence). For the CDR3, the DNA is TGTGCCTGGAGTAAAGGGACTAGCGGTGGTCCGTCTTTCTTC. It translates to CAWSKGTSGGPSFF.

This chain connects TRBV21-1 to TRBJ2-1; TRBD2 is the table's D call, not checked against the DNA. TRBV21-1 is tagged as a pseudogene. This CDR3 region has 13 residues. CDR3 in DNA: TGTGCCAGCAGCATTCGGGAATACAATGAGCAGTTCTTC. Translation: CASSIREYNEQFF.

Here the CDR3 reads CAIGQAGAFF. CDR3 bases: TGTGCCATCGGACAGGCTGGGGCTTTCTTT. This sequence joins TRBV7-9 and TRBJ1-1; 7 nucleotides line up with TRBD1. V shed 10 bases, J shed 11 bases, and the junction held 7 bases outside the gene matches. CDR3 size: 10 residues. Germline CDR1 and CDR2: SEHNR and FQNEAQ (reference sequence).

The genes are TRBV11-2 and TRBJ1-4; D gene ambiguous. Germline V gene data show CDR1 as SGHAT and CDR2 as FQNNGV. V was pared by 2 bases and J by 8 bases, with 12 bases between. The CDR3 is 14 amino acids. The CDR3 region is CASSLRELSEKLFF. The CDR3 bases are TGTGCCAGCAGCTTAAGGGAGCTTTCCGAAAAACTGTTTTTT.

The V gene is TRBV25-1, the J gene TRBJ2-2, with TRBD2 as a possible D gene (5 bases). This CDR3 spans 15 amino acids. The germline V gene has CDR1 MGHDK and CDR2 SYGVNS. Trimming pared 11 bases from V and 0 bases from J, leaving 16 bases between. The CDR3 reads CARDAPGSNTGELFF. The CDR3 bases are TGTGCCCGAGACGCGCCGGGATCGAACACCGGGGAGCTGTTTTTT.

The chain couples TRBV14 to TRBJ2-5, with TRBD1 identical over 7 bases. CDR3 length: 12 amino acids. V trimming: 9 bases; J trimming: 2 bases; junction bases outside the gene matches: 3. CDR1 SGHDN and CDR2 FVKESK come from the germline V gene. CDR3 sequence (DNA): TGTGCCAGACCAGGGGGACAAGAGACCCAGTACTTC. Residues: CARPGGQETQYF. Based on the CDR3 plus reference TRBV14 and TRBJ2-5, the full variable domain is EAGVTQFPSHSVIEKGQTVTLRCDPISGHDNLYWYRRVMGKEIKFLLHFVKESKQDESGMPNNRFLAERTGGTYSTLKVQPAELEDSGVYFCARPGGQETQYFGPGTRLLVL.

J is TRBJ2-2 and V is TRBV7-2, with D hard to call. This CDR3 contains 16 residues. Trimming shortened V by 7 bases and J by 4 bases, and 19 bases separated the two germline ends. CDR1 and CDR2 (germline): SGHTA, FQGNSA. DNA of the CDR3: TGTGCCAGCACCCGGAACCCTATGTCGGTCACCGGGGAGCTGTTTTTT. It encodes CASTRNPMSVTGELFF.

The chain links TRBV27 to TRBJ1-2; 12 bases are a match to TRBD1. The CDR3 totals 15 residues. Trimming cost V 6 bases and J 8 bases; bases outside gene matches: 10. The germline V gene has CDR1 MNHEY and CDR2 SMNVEV (reference sequence). The CDR3 region has the DNA TGTGCCAGCAGCCCTCCGGGACAGGGGGCCAGGGGCTACACCTTC. Translating gives CASSPPGQGARGYTF.

The chain is built from TRBV27 and TRBJ1-5, with TRBD1 identical over 8 bases. The germline V gene encodes CDR1 MNHEY and CDR2 SMNVEV (reference sequence). Trimming at V came to 8 bases and at J to 2 bases, leaving 5 bases not matched to a gene. The CDR3 loop spans 14 amino acids. The CDR3 protein is CASASQGGNQPQHF. The CDR3 nucleotides are TGTGCCAGCGCCTCACAGGGGGGCAATCAGCCCCAGCATTTT.

This clone has a single count. This sequence joins TRBV30 and TRBJ1-2; TRBD1 agrees at 12 bases. The CDR3 is made up of 13 amino acids. Trimming removed 8 bases from V and 8 bases from J; junction bases left unmatched: 9. Germline V CDR1 and CDR2: GTSNPN, SVGIG (reference sequence). The CDR3 loop reads CAKRDRGLGGYTF. The DNA for the CDR3 is TGTGCCAAAAGGGACAGGGGGCTGGGGGGCTACACCTTC.

Only a few counts were recorded for this clone. The genes are TRBV5-5 and TRBJ1-1; D gene ambiguous. This CDR3 is built from 11 residues. Germline V gene data show CDR1 as SGHKS and CDR2 as YYEKEE (reference sequence). V lost 2 bases to trimming and J lost 3 bases, with 2 bases between them. The CDR3 region has the DNA TGTGCCAGCAGCTTAGACACTGAAGCTTTCTTT. It translates to CASSLDTEAFF. Based on the CDR3 plus reference TRBV5-5 and TRBJ1-1, the full variable domain is DAGVTQSPTHLIKTRGQQVTLRCSPISGHKSVSWYQQVLGQGPQFIFQYYEKEERGRGNFPDRFSARQFPNYSSELNVNALLLGDSALYLCASSLDTEAFFGQGTRLTVV.